Shown below are 3 T cell receptor beta chains from a single sample sequenced in a study of CD8 T cells in ankylosing spondylitis. TCRdb reanalysed the 5' RACE reads using MiXCR and keeps one entry per CDR3 protein. In the table there are some 250,000 distinct CDR3 sequences, 20% to 30% of which are singletons. The sample comprised blood, either unsorted or a sorted T cell fraction (not recorded which). These TCRs come from a male donor with ankylosing spondylitis or in good health (not recorded which).

This chain links TRBV5-4 with TRBJ2-3; 7 nucleotides line up with TRBD2. The length of the CDR3 is 14 residues. Germline CDR1 SGHNT, CDR2 YYREEE (reference sequence). The ends lost 7 bases at V and 0 bases at J; junction bases unmatched: 5. CDR3 protein: CASRREPSTDTQYF. The CDR3 nucleotides read TGTGCCAGCCGGCGGGAGCCTAGCACAGATACGCAGTATTTT.

In its sample, this clonotype was seen many times. The J gene is TRBJ2-7, the V gene TRBV20-1; 8 bases agree with TRBD1. J was trimmed by 1 base and V by 5 bases; bases with no gene match: 7. Germline V gene lookup returns CDR1 DFQATT and CDR2 SNEGSKA (reference sequence). The CDR3 contains 14 residues. CDR3 bases: TGCAGTGCTCTCAGGGGGCGTCAATCCTACGAGCAGTACTTC. Translating gives CSALRGRQSYEQYF.

This clonotype was seen ten or more times. The CDR3 coding sequence is TGTGCCACCAGCAGAGAATTAAGAAATCAGCCCCAGCATTTT. This codes for CATSRELRNQPQHF. The chain joins TRBV15 to TRBJ1-5; the D is unclear. Germline loops: CDR1 LNHNV, CDR2 YYDKDF (reference sequence). The CDR3 is 14 amino acids. Trimming took 0 bases from V and 4 from J, leaving 7 bases between them.